The 25 T cell receptor beta chains listed next were all sequenced from one sample in a study of shared clonotypes between healthy human individuals. Assay: immunoSEQ multiplex PCR; the TCRdb copy retains only in-frame clones and omits some. The table has approximately 1,500,000 clones, roughly 96% seen once. What was sequenced was naive CD4+ T cells sorted from blood. Subset indicated: CD45RA+ positively selected. The receptor source for this set is a man younger than 40 in good health.

As DNA, the CDR3 is TGTGCCAGCAGCTTGGACAGGGGATCCCACGAGCAGTACTTC. Residues: CASSLDRGSHEQYF. The chain carries TRBV7-9 and TRBJ2-7, with 9 bases lining up with TRBD1. Germline loops: CDR1 SEHNR, CDR2 FQNEAQ (reference sequence). This CDR3 comprises 14 residues. The V gene end was trimmed by 3 bases and the J gene end by 5 bases; junction bases not matched to a gene: 5.

J is TRBJ2-2 and V is TRBV6-6; 7 bases fit TRBD1. CDR1 is MNHNY, CDR2 SVGAGI, per germline (reference sequence). The CDR3 runs 13 residues. V lost 4 bases and J lost 9; bases outside the gene matches: 5. In DNA form, the CDR3 reads TGTGCCAGCAGTTCCGGACAGGCTAGGGAGCTGTTTTTT. Its translation is CASSSGQARELFF.

The sample holds one count of this clone. This chain links TRBV4-3 with TRBJ2-2, with D possibly being TRBD1 (5 bases). Germline CDR1 is LGHNA and CDR2 is YSLEER. This CDR3 has 15 amino acids. Deletions cut 0 bases from V and 5 bases from J, with 10 bases between. The CDR3: CASSQDNRKTGELFF. CDR3 nucleotides: TGCGCCAGCAGCCAAGATAACAGGAAAACCGGGGAGCTGTTTTTT.

This clone was observed once. At the DNA level, this CDR3 is encoded by other sequences in the same sample as well. V and J are TRBV5-1 and TRBJ2-3; tentatively, D is TRBD2 (6 bases). Germline V gives CDR1 SGHRS, CDR2 YFSETQ. Trimming shortened V by 4 bases and J by 0 bases, and 9 bases separated the two germline ends. The CDR3 runs to 14 residues. The DNA for the CDR3 is TGCGCCAGCAGCGGGGGGACTAGCACAGATACGCAGTATTTT. Its translation is CASSGGTSTDTQYF.

The chain carries TRBV6-1 and TRBJ1-3; TRBD1 aligns across 7 bases. This CDR3 has 14 residues. Germline values: CDR1 MNHNS, CDR2 SASEGT. V shed 7 bases, J shed 4 bases, and the junction held 7 bases outside the gene matches. The CDR3 here is CASMGQRDGNTIYF. As DNA, the CDR3 is TGTGCCAGCATGGGACAGAGAGACGGAAACACCATATATTTT.

The chain combines TRBV29-1 with TRBJ2-5; weak D call: TRBD2 (6 bases). Germline V gene data show CDR1 as SQVTM and CDR2 as ANQGSEA. This CDR3 has 18 amino acids. Between the trimmed V and J ends, which lost 2 bases and 0 bases, there was a span of 22 bases. The CDR3, as DNA: TGCAGCGTTGAAAAGCCGTTTGGCGGGACGAAGTACCAAGAGACCCAGTACTTC. It translates to CSVEKPFGGTKYQETQYF.

The rearrangement links TRBV5-4 to TRBJ2-5; 12 bases are shared with TRBD2. V was clipped by 3 bases and J by 4 bases; unmatched bases: 13. The CDR3 runs 18 residues. Germline V gives CDR1 SGHNT, CDR2 YYREEE (reference sequence). This chain's CDR3 is CASSSNRLAGGEGETQYF. The CDR3 region has the DNA TGTGCCAGCAGCTCCAACCGGCTAGCGGGAGGGGAGGGAGAGACCCAGTACTTC.

The V gene is TRBV5-6, the J gene TRBJ1-1, with D unclear. Germline V gene data show CDR1 as SGHDT and CDR2 as YYEEEE. Between the trimmed V and J ends, which lost 0 bases and 11 bases, there was a span of 8 bases. There are 11 residues in the CDR3. This CDR3 is CASSLEGLAFF. The DNA for the CDR3 is TGTGCCAGCAGCTTGGAAGGGTTGGCTTTCTTT.

This sequence joins TRBV5-1 and TRBJ2-1; 12 bases map to TRBD1. This CDR3 has 17 residues. Germline V gene lookup returns CDR1 SGHRS and CDR2 YFSETQ. J was trimmed by 7 bases and V by 2 bases; bases with no gene match: 10. CDR3 sequence (DNA): TGCGCCAGCAGCTTAGCTCCGGGACAGGGGGCCTTTAATGAGCAGTTCTTC. This translates into CASSLAPGQGAFNEQFF. Filled out from reference TRBV5-1 and TRBJ2-1, the complete variable domain reads KAGVTQTPRYLIKTRGQQVTLSCSPISGHRSVSWYQQTPGQGLQFLFEYFSETQRNKGNFPGRFSGRQFSNSRSEMNVSTLELGDSALYLCASSLAPGQGAFNEQFFGPGTRLTVL.

The rearrangement joins TRBV10-1 to TRBJ2-1; TRBD1 matches at 8 bases. The V segment lost 6 bases and the J segment 1 base; nucleotides outside the gene matches: 5. The CDR3 is made up of 15 amino acids. CDR1 and CDR2 (germline): WNHNN, SYGVQD (reference sequence). CDR3 coding DNA: TGCGCCAGCAGCTCCCGGGACAGGTCCTACAATGAGCAGTTCTTC. Protein product: CASSSRDRSYNEQFF.

J is TRBJ2-5 and V is TRBV28; D perhaps matches TRBD1 (6 bases). Germline CDR1 and CDR2: MDHEN and SYDVKM. This CDR3 has 17 residues. V lost 3 bases to trimming and J lost 5 bases, with 22 bases between them. As DNA, the CDR3 is TGTGCCAGCAGTTTTTTGTACCAGGGGCTCGTCCAGGAGACCCAGTACTTC. It codes for CASSFLYQGLVQETQYF.

The chain couples TRBV9 to TRBJ2-7, with D possibly TRBD2 on 6 matching bases. V dropped 1 base and J dropped 3 bases, with 14 bases sitting between them. There are 15 residues in the CDR3. In germline, CDR1 is SGDLS, CDR2 YYNGEE. The CDR3 nucleotides are TGTGCCAGCAGCGTAACCTCCGGCGGGGTCTACGAGCAGTACTTC. It is translated as CASSVTSGGVYEQYF.

This chain joins TRBV5-1 and TRBJ2-5; either TRBD1 or TRBD2 may fit D (6 bases each). CDR1 and CDR2 from the germline V gene are SGHRS and YFSETQ. The CDR3 covers 17 residues. The ends were cut back, 4 bases at V and 7 bases at J, with 26 bases in the middle. As DNA, the CDR3 is TGCGCCAGCAGCCCACGACAAGGGACTCCGATAGGGGGGACCCAGTACTTC. Residues: CASSPRQGTPIGGTQYF. The whole variable domain, filled in from reference TRBV5-1 and TRBJ2-5, reads KAGVTQTPRYLIKTRGQQVTLSCSPISGHRSVSWYQQTPGQGLQFLFEYFSETQRNKGNFPGRFSGRQFSNSRSEMNVSTLELGDSALYLCASSPRQGTPIGGTQYFGPGTRLLVL.

The rearrangement joins TRBV19 to TRBJ2-7, with D uncertain. V lost 6 bases and J lost 5, with 17 bases in between. CDR3 size: 14 residues. Germline-derived CDR1 and CDR2 are LNHDA and SQIVND (reference sequence). CDR3 nucleotide sequence: TGTGCCAGTAGCCTCGCCCCCGCTCGCCACGAGCAGTACTTC. This codes for CASSLAPARHEQYF. Drawing the rest from reference TRBV19 and TRBJ2-7, the complete variable domain is DGGITQSPKYLFRKEGQNVTLSCEQNLNHDAMYWYRQDPGQGLRLIYYSQIVNDFQKGDIAEGYSVSREKKESFPLTVTSAQKNPTAFYLCASSLAPARHEQYFGPGTRLTVT.

This clone appeared a few times. This chain uses TRBV6-5 with TRBJ1-5, with 8 positions matching TRBD1. The J segment lost 4 bases and the V segment lost 4 bases, leaving 0 bases of the junction unmatched. The germline CDR1 and CDR2 sequences are MNHEY and SVGAGI. This CDR3 is built from 13 residues. CDR3 amino acids: CASSWDRNQPQHF. CDR3 sequence (DNA): TGTGCCAGCAGTTGGGACAGGAATCAGCCCCAGCATTTT.

V gene TRBV30 combines with J gene TRBJ2-5; D gene ambiguous. The CDR3 length is 12 residues. Germline V CDR1 and CDR2: GTSNPN, SVGIG (reference sequence). The V and J ends lost 5 bases and 1 base respectively, with 8 bases between them. The CDR3 sequence is CAWEELQETQYF. CDR3 sequence (DNA): TGTGCCTGGGAGGAACTCCAAGAGACCCAGTACTTC.

The rearrangement joins TRBV10-2 to TRBJ2-1, with TRBD2 matching 11 bases. From germline, CDR1 is WSHSY and CDR2 SAAADI. Trimming took 2 bases from V and 6 from J; bases not matched to a gene: 6. CDR3 length: 16 residues. This CDR3 is CASSELAGGHRNEQFF. The CDR3 region has the DNA TGCGCCAGCAGTGAGCTAGCGGGAGGACACCGCAATGAGCAGTTCTTC.

The V call is TRBV19, the J call TRBJ1-1, with 8 bases fitting TRBD1. Trimming cost V 5 bases and J 0 bases; bases outside gene matches: 5. The CDR3 has 15 residues. Looked up from germline, CDR1 is LNHDA and CDR2 is SQIVND (reference sequence). Here the CDR3 DNA reads TGTGCCAGTAGTTCGACAGGGGTGATGAACACTGAAGCTTTCTTT. Translated, it gives CASSSTGVMNTEAFF.

This clone was detected a few times. The chain has TRBV7-3 and TRBJ1-1, with TRBD1 matching over 7 bases. V shed 4 bases, J shed 1 base, and the junction held 9 bases outside the gene matches. The CDR3 length is 16 residues. Germline V gene lookup returns CDR1 SGHTA and CDR2 FQGTGA. The CDR3 protein is CASSSLGQDGNTEAFF. The DNA for the CDR3 is TGTGCCAGCAGCTCCCTAGGACAGGACGGGAACACTGAAGCTTTCTTT.

The chain uses TRBV19 and TRBJ1-1; 7 positions match TRBD1. The CDR3 is 14 amino acids. Germline-derived CDR1 and CDR2 are LNHDA and SQIVND (reference sequence). With V trimmed by 5 bases and J by 11 bases, 14 bases remained unmatched. Here the CDR3 reads CASSRATGTPEAFF. In DNA form, the CDR3 reads TGTGCCAGTAGTCGGGCGACAGGGACGCCGGAGGCTTTCTTT.

The chain is built from TRBV5-1 and TRBJ2-3, with TRBD2 identical over 7 bases. After removal of 0 bases from V and 5 bases from J, the junction contained 3 bases not matched to a gene. The CDR3 length is 14 residues. Germline assignment: CDR1 SGHRS and CDR2 YFSETQ. CDR3 loop: CASSLEVAGDTQYF. DNA for the CDR3: TGCGCCAGCAGCTTGGAAGTAGCGGGAGATACGCAGTATTTT.

V is TRBV18 and J is TRBJ2-7, with D possibly TRBD1 on 5 matching bases. In germline, CDR1 is KGHSH, CDR2 LQKENI. Trimming took off 2 bases at V and 2 bases at J, with 13 bases between the two ends. The CDR3 length is 15 residues. The CDR3 loop is CASSPSRGATYEQYF. In DNA, the CDR3 is TGTGCCAGCTCACCAAGTCGTGGGGCAACCTACGAGCAGTACTTC.

The V call is TRBV7-2, the J call TRBJ2-5, with 13 bases that match TRBD2. V trimming: 6 bases; J trimming: 3 bases; junction bases outside the gene matches: 7. Germline CDR1 is SGHTA and CDR2 is FQGNSA. The CDR3 is 16 amino acids. CDR3 in amino acids: CASRPTSGRAEETQYF. DNA for the CDR3: TGTGCCAGCAGACCAACTAGCGGGAGGGCCGAAGAGACCCAGTACTTC.

This chain links TRBV7-3 with TRBJ2-2; D not resolved. This CDR3 is built from 15 residues. The V and J ends lost 2 bases and 2 bases respectively, with 9 bases between them. The germline gives CDR1 SGHTA, CDR2 FQGTGA. As DNA, the CDR3 is TGTGCCAGCAGCTTAGAGATCTTCAACACCGGGGAGCTGTTTTTT. This sequence encodes CASSLEIFNTGELFF.

The CDR3 region is CASRDFGSTYGYTF. CDR3 coding DNA: TGTGCCAGCAGAGACTTTGGCAGCACCTATGGCTACACCTTC. V and J are TRBV11-2 and TRBJ1-2, with D uncertain. The CDR3 is 14 residues long. Germline V gene lookup returns CDR1 SGHAT and CDR2 FQNNGV. V shed 6 bases and J shed 4 bases, with 15 bases lying between them.